A selection of T cell receptor beta chains follows, all from one sample in a study of OX40 agonist ivuxolimab in advanced cancers. The protocol was immunoSEQ multiplex PCR, while the TCRdb copy is restricted to in-frame clones and leaves out a portion. The sample includes roughly 100,000 clones, roughly 80% of them seen just once. Sequences were derived from CD4+ or CD8+ T cells sorted from blood, sampled in a trial of the OX40 agonist ivuxolimab. The receptors were gathered from an adult with an advanced solid tumor such as melanoma, head and neck, liver or kidney cancer. Both conserved end residues are part of each CDR3. Each record gives: clone size, CDR3 length, V gene, D gene, J gene, CDR3 DNA, CDR3 protein. A D gene is named only where the DNA matches it firmly. The size field is filled for only some rows; it gives once, few, many or a size class.

size: once
length: 15
V: TRBV7-6
D: TRBD1
J: TRBJ1-4
DNA: TGTGCCAGCAGCTTAGGTGGACAGGGTCGTGAAAAACTGTTTTTT
CDR3: CASSLGGQGREKLFF

size: .
length: 18
V: TRBV12-5
D: TRBD2
J: TRBJ2-3
DNA: TGTGCTAGTGGCGTAACTAGCGGGGGCGACAGGAGCACAGATACGCAGTATTTT
CDR3: CASGVTSGGDRSTDTQYF

size: few
length: 18
V: TRBV7-2
D: .
J: TRBJ1-6
DNA: TGTGCCAGCAGCTTAGTGGGTTCGGAGAGCTCCTATAATTCACCCCTCCACTTT
CDR3: CASSLVGSESSYNSPLHF

size: .
length: 14
V: TRBV27
D: .
J: TRBJ2-1
DNA: TGTGCCAGCAGTTTACCGGGAGAGTTGAATGAGCAGTTCTTC
CDR3: CASSLPGELNEQFF

size: once
length: 14
V: TRBV5-6
D: TRBD2
J: TRBJ2-4
DNA: TGTGCCAGCAGCGCTAGCGGGAGTGGGAACATTCAGTACTTC
CDR3: CASSASGSGNIQYF

size: few
length: 15
V: TRBV7-9
D: .
J: TRBJ1-1
DNA: TGTGCCAGCAGCTTAGATCGGGGCCTGAACACTGAAGCTTTCTTT
CDR3: CASSLDRGLNTEAFF

size: .
length: 15
V: TRBV27
D: .
J: TRBJ2-7
DNA: TGTGCCAGCAGTTACGTCGAAGGGGGGACCTACGAGCAGTACTTC
CDR3: CASSYVEGGTYEQYF

size: .
length: 15
V: TRBV7-9
D: TRBD1
J: TRBJ2-1
DNA: TGTGCCAGCAGCTCCAGAGGGGGCCCTCACAATGAGCAGTTCTTC
CDR3: CASSSRGGPHNEQFF

size: .
length: 15
V: TRBV5-1
D: .
J: TRBJ2-7
DNA: TGCGCCAGCAGCTTAGACACTACTATAACCTACGAGCAGTACTTC
CDR3: CASSLDTTITYEQYF

size: .
length: 15
V: TRBV6-5
D: TRBD1
J: TRBJ2-7
DNA: TGTGCCAGCAGTTACGGGGACAGGGGACATTACGAGCAGTACTTC
CDR3: CASSYGDRGHYEQYF

size: .
length: 11
V: TRBV9
D: .
J: TRBJ2-1
DNA: TGTGCCAGCGGACCAGGGACTGAGCAGTTCTTC
CDR3: CASGPGTEQFF

size: .
length: 18
V: TRBV4-3
D: .
J: TRBJ1-6
DNA: TGCGCCAGCAGCCAAGATGTTGGGATCGGCACCTATAATTCACCCCTCCACTTT
CDR3: CASSQDVGIGTYNSPLHF

size: once
length: 14
V: TRBV6-6
D: TRBD1
J: TRBJ1-5
DNA: TGTGCCAGCGGATATTTGGACAGGAATCAGCCCCAGCATTTT
CDR3: CASGYLDRNQPQHF

size: .
length: 15
V: TRBV5-1
D: TRBD2
J: TRBJ2-1
DNA: TGCGCCAGCAGCCCCCTCATCGGGGGGGCCAATGAGCAGTTCTTC
CDR3: CASSPLIGGANEQFF

size: .
length: 12
V: TRBV11-2
D: .
J: TRBJ2-1
DNA: TGTGCCAGCAGTTCGTTGGAGTTGATCCAGTTCTTC
CDR3: CASSSLELIQFF

size: .
length: 15
V: TRBV15
D: .
J: TRBJ1-6
DNA: TGTGCCACCAGCAGAGATAGGTCCAGCAATTCACCCCTCCACTTT
CDR3: CATSRDRSSNSPLHF